This record concerns one TCR beta chain sequence. The data derive from a study of shared clonotypes between healthy human individuals. The length of the CDR3 is 13 residues. The V end was cut by 1 base, the J end by 3 bases, with 6 bases between. Germline CDR1 SEHNR, CDR2 FQNEAQ (reference sequence). The data were produced by immunoSEQ multiplex PCR, yet TCRdb's version contains in-frame clones alone and is incomplete. Seen here are about 2.4 million clones, 93% observed once, and the top ten hold more than 0.35%. The sequence was obtained from a man between 18 and 35 years old in good health. Some clones in this sample may be carry-over from other donors' samples. Sequenced sample: naive CD4+ T cells from PBMCs. Subset reported: CD45RA+ positively selected. The genes are TRBV7-9 and TRBJ1-1; unclear D gene. The CDR3 here is CASSLVGYTEAFF. CDR3 sequence (DNA): TGTGCCAGCAGCTTAGTCGGGTACACTGAAGCTTTCTTT.